These 10 T cell receptor beta chains came from one sample sequenced in a study of technical replicates of blood from a few donors. Using immunoSEQ multiplex PCR, the repertoire was profiled, and TCRdb retains in-frame clones only, with some absent. The table shows fewer than 95,000 clones, with roughly 93% occurring only once. Sequencing input: T cells isolated from PBMCs. The receptors derive from a human donor in good health.

This chain uses TRBV4-2 with TRBJ2-7, with 8 bases matching TRBD1. Per the germline V gene, CDR1 is LGHNA and CDR2 is YNFKEQ. The CDR3 has 15 amino acids. Losses at the gene ends were 1 base for V and 0 bases for J; bases not matched to a gene: 2. The CDR3 nucleotides are TGTGCCAGCAGCCAAGGACAGGGGAGCTCCTACGAGCAGTACTTC. Translating gives CASSQGQGSSYEQYF.

The CDR3 region is CASSLSTSLGTDTQYF. The CDR3 nucleotides are TGTGCCAGCAGTTTAAGCACTAGCTTAGGTACAGATACGCAGTATTTT. The rearrangement uses TRBV28 and TRBJ2-3; a possible D gene is TRBD2 (6 bases). This CDR3 spans 16 amino acids. Trimming shortened V by 2 bases and J by 3 bases, and 15 bases separated the two germline ends. Per germline, CDR1 MDHEN and CDR2 SYDVKM.

CDR3 DNA sequence: TGTGCCATCCGTCCAGGGATGGGGTTCTCCTACGAGCAGTACTTC. This sequence encodes CAIRPGMGFSYEQYF. The chain has TRBV10-3 and TRBJ2-7; possibly TRBD1 for D (5 bases). This CDR3 is 15 amino acids long. Trimming removed 8 bases from V and 0 bases from J, with 17 bases in between. The V gene's germline CDR1 is ENHRY and CDR2 SYGVKD.

V is TRBV2 and J is TRBJ2-7; D may be TRBD2 (7 bases). CDR3 size: 16 residues. Trimming pared 8 bases from V and 4 bases from J, leaving 24 bases between. CDR1 SNHLY and CDR2 FYNNEI come from the germline V gene. CDR3 in amino acids: CASGRGGTVFGYEQYF. The CDR3 nucleotides read TGTGCCAGCGGAAGGGGGGGAACAGTCTTCGGGTACGAGCAGTACTTC. The full variable domain, rest sourced from reference TRBV2 and TRBJ2-7, is EPEVTQTPSHQVTQMGQEVILRCVPISNHLYFYWYRQILGQKVEFLVSFYNNEISEKSEIFDDQFSVERPDGSNFTLKIRSTKLEDSAMYFCASGRGGTVFGYEQYFGPGTRLTVT.

CDR3 loop: CASSLSGGGGNTIYF. Written as DNA, the CDR3 is TGTGCCAGCAGTTTATCGGGGGGAGGTGGAAACACCATATATTTT. This sequence joins TRBV27 and TRBJ1-3; maybe TRBD1 (5 bases). Germline V gene data show CDR1 as MNHEY and CDR2 as SMNVEV (reference sequence). Trimming cost V 0 bases and J 3 bases, with 9 bases left between them. This CDR3 is built from 15 residues.

This clone was seen a single time. The chain combines TRBV18 with TRBJ2-5; 10 bases align to TRBD1. The CDR3 loop spans 17 amino acids. The germline gives CDR1 KGHSH, CDR2 LQKENI. V was pared by 0 bases and J by 4 bases, with 8 bases of the junction left unmatched. The CDR3 DNA follows: TGTGCCAGCTCACCACCGGGGACAGGGGTGGTGTCAGAGACCCAGTACTTC. This gives the protein CASSPPGTGVVSETQYF.

The genes are TRBV5-1 and TRBJ2-3; 10 nucleotides align to TRBD2. Germline V gives CDR1 SGHRS, CDR2 YFSETQ. The CDR3 is 15 residues long. The ends lost 4 bases at V and 5 bases at J; junction bases unmatched: 7. CDR3 sequence reads: CASSPTSGARDTQYF. For the CDR3, the DNA is TGCGCCAGCAGCCCTACTAGCGGGGCTCGAGATACGCAGTATTTT.

The chain uses TRBV6-5 and TRBJ1-1; 8 positions agree with TRBD1. The length of the CDR3 is 14 residues. Germline V CDR1 and CDR2: MNHEY, SVGAGI. With V trimmed by 6 bases and J by 5 bases, 8 bases remained unmatched. The DNA for the CDR3 is TGTGCCAGCAGGGTTCAGGGGGCGGGTACTGAAGCTTTCTTT. Its translation: CASRVQGAGTEAFF.

The rearrangement links TRBV27 to TRBJ2-1; D is unresolved. In germline, CDR1 is MNHEY, CDR2 SMNVEV (reference sequence). Trimming left V 5 bases short and J 2 bases short, with 7 bases between. This CDR3 has 13 amino acids. The CDR3 nucleotides are TGTGCCAGCAGTCCCTACCCCTACAATGAGCAGTTCTTC. Protein sequence: CASSPYPYNEQFF.

V and J are TRBV28 and TRBJ2-3; 7 bases map to TRBD1. Trimming took 3 bases from V and 2 from J; bases not matched to a gene: 8. This CDR3 spans 16 amino acids. Germline V CDR1 and CDR2: MDHEN, SYDVKM. In DNA, the CDR3 is TGTGCCAGCAGTTTGAGGGGGCTAAGAAACACAGATACGCAGTATTTT. Its translation: CASSLRGLRNTDTQYF.